This TCR beta chain was profiled in a study of STAT5B mutations in CD4+ large granular lymphocyte leukemia. Looking at the study overall: The CDR3 'QG' motif was associated with a particular HLA allele among healthy donors. Study observations and caveats: TRBV06-family usage was enriched in top patient clones (8/27) versus controls (2/35). Data were not HLA-matched across samples.

In the original processing: The detection floor for productive clonotype frequency was 2.59 x 10-5. Here immunoSEQ multiplex PCR was the method, and the copy in TCRdb shows in-frame clones only, minus some. The DNA gave D and trimming, while V, J and clone size come from that table. The sample has about 20,000 clones; around 76% are singletons. The germline CDR1 and CDR2 sequences are GTSNPN and SVGIG (reference sequence). Trimming stripped 3 bases from V and 2 bases from J, with 10 bases between. This CDR3 is 13 amino acids long. Details on this clone: The antigen is not known.

The chain employs TRBV30 and TRBJ1-2; a possible D gene is TRBD1 (5 bases). The sample was CD4+ T cells from blood buffy coats. The sequence was collected from a human donor in good health. The CDR3 spells CAWSSGGNYGYTF. CDR3 sequence (DNA): TGTGCCTGGAGCTCTGGGGGGAACTATGGCTACACCTTC.